This T cell receptor beta chain was identified in a study of T cells expressing NK-cell markers. Across the study: Repertoire data for TCR beta were derived from sorted T cells (CD3+CD56+NKG2C+, CD3+CD56+NKG2C- and CD3+CD56-NKG2C+). Seven donors tested HCMV-seropositive and one tested seronegative among the eight sequenced.

The germline gives CDR1 MNHEY, CDR2 SMNVEV (reference sequence). The CDR3 sequence is 14 residues long. Libraries used 5'RACE template switching adding universal primer site and UMIs. With the 5' RACE reads reprocessed, TCRdb shows one record per CDR3 protein and no DNA. Its table lists 200,000 to 300,000 distinct CDR3 sequences. Study-wide results and caveats: Uncertainty persisted over the HCMV specificity of expanded NKG2C+ T cell clones.

Points on this clonotype: Its antigen is still unknown.

The chain links TRBV27 to TRBJ1-1; checking the TCRdb D call of TRBD1 is not possible without DNA. The sequenced sample consisted of blood T cells: a sorted CD56 or NKG2C T cell subset, CD4+ or CD8+ T cells, or bulk PBMC T cells (not recorded which). The TCR comes from a woman between 18 and 70 years old in good health. The CDR3 is CASSLNDRFTEAFF.